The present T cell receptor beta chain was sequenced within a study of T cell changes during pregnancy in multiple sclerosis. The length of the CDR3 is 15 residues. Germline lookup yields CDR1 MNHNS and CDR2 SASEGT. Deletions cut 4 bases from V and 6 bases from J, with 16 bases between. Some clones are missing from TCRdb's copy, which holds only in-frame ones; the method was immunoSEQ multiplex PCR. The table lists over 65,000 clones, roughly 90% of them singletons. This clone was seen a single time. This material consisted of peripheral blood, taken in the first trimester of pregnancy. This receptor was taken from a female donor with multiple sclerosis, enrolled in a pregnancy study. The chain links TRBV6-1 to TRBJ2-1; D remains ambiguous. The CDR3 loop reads CASSVTSLRLNEQFF. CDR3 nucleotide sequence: TGTGCCAGCAGTGTGACTTCGCTACGTCTCAATGAGCAGTTCTTC.